This T cell receptor (beta chain) was recovered during a study of T cell repertoires in cytomegalovirus infection. Study background: Recently identified HLA-C-restricted CMV epitopes and well-studied HLA-B-restricted CMV epitopes were used by the study. Public TCR beta signature analysis indicated the presence of both CMV infection and matching HLA type.

Concerning this clonotype: What it binds is unknown.

TCRdb re-analysed the reads in MiXCR, keeping a single row per CDR3 protein. The data hold about half a million distinct CDR3 sequences, with 30% to 40% observed a single time. Per the germline V gene, CDR1 is SGHNT and CDR2 is YYREEE (reference sequence). V lost 4 bases, J lost 7 bases, and 12 bases stayed unmatched. CDR3 length: 16 residues. Sequenced material: cultured PBMCs, taken from culture after CMV antigen stimulation. This chain joins TRBV5-4 and TRBJ2-1, with 9 positions matching TRBD1. The sequence was obtained from a human donor in good health (CMV status not recorded). Some clones in this sample may be carry-over from other donors' samples. In DNA, the CDR3 is TGTGCCAGCAGCCCAGCGACAGGGGGAGTTTTGAATGAGCAGTTCTTC. This sequence encodes CASSPATGGVLNEQFF.